This T cell receptor beta chain derives from a study of cytomegalovirus exposure and HLA in healthy donors. Assay: immunoSEQ multiplex PCR; the TCRdb copy retains only in-frame clones and omits some. The sample has some 98,000 clones; roughly nine tenths are singletons. Comment on this clone: Its antigen is still unknown.

The CDR3 has 14 residues. Between the trimmed V and J ends, which lost 2 bases and 8 bases, there was a span of 13 bases. Germline CDR1 is MNHEY and CDR2 is SMNVEV (reference sequence). Whole-study results and caveats: In vitro assays verified that three CMV-associated chains recognized CMV antigens specifically. The authors enumerated over 150 TCR beta chains as linked to cytomegalovirus.

This TCR was recovered from a woman aged 25 to 39 in good health and CMV-seronegative. Sequencing was performed on PBMCs. The gene calls are TRBV27 and TRBJ2-1; unclear D gene. This chain's CDR3 is CASSLERPTYEQFF. For the CDR3, the DNA is TGTGCCAGCAGTTTAGAGAGGCCCACCTATGAGCAGTTCTTC.